Listed below are T cell receptor beta chains from one sample, sequenced in a study of blood T cell repertoires in COVID-19. The method was immunoSEQ multiplex PCR; TCRdb's version includes in-frame clones alone and lacks a portion of them. Here the sample spans just under 150,000 clones, more than 80% being singletons. Input material: peripheral blood. The receptors stem from a human donor in a cohort sampled during active COVID-19. Both conserved end residues are part of each CDR3. Each record gives: D gene, CDR3 length, clone size, J gene, V gene, CDR3 protein, CDR3 DNA. The D gene is left open where the match is weak. Clone sizes are given selectively: once, few, many, or a class where the clone is expanded.

D gene: TRBD1; CDR3 length: 14; clone size: .; J gene: TRBJ1-4; V gene: TRBV6-5; CDR3 protein: CASRDRVANEKLFF; CDR3 DNA: TGTGCCAGCAGGGACAGGGTTGCTAATGAAAAACTGTTTTTT
D gene: TRBD1; CDR3 length: 15; clone size: .; J gene: TRBJ1-2; V gene: TRBV6-5; CDR3 protein: CASSSRTGQGYGYTF; CDR3 DNA: TGTGCCAGCAGTTCCAGGACAGGGCAGGGGTATGGCTACACCTTC
D gene: .; CDR3 length: 13; clone size: .; J gene: TRBJ2-7; V gene: TRBV10-3; CDR3 protein: CAISETGGHEQYF; CDR3 DNA: TGTGCCATCAGTGAGACAGGCGGACACGAGCAGTACTTC
D gene: .; CDR3 length: 17; clone size: .; J gene: TRBJ2-2; V gene: TRBV6-1; CDR3 protein: CASSERWANPNTGELFF; CDR3 DNA: TGTGCCAGCAGTGAAAGATGGGCGAATCCGAACACCGGGGAGCTGTTTTTT
D gene: .; CDR3 length: 15; clone size: .; J gene: TRBJ1-4; V gene: TRBV9; CDR3 protein: CASSVHGTPREKLFF; CDR3 DNA: TGTGCCAGCAGCGTTCACGGGACACCTCGAGAAAAACTGTTTTTT
D gene: .; CDR3 length: 13; clone size: once; J gene: TRBJ1-2; V gene: TRBV10-2; CDR3 protein: CASRPGQGYGYTF; CDR3 DNA: TGCGCCAGCAGACCGGGACAAGGCTATGGCTACACCTTC
D gene: TRBD2; CDR3 length: 15; clone size: .; J gene: TRBJ2-5; V gene: TRBV18; CDR3 protein: CASSPLSLAGETQYF; CDR3 DNA: TGTGCCAGCTCACCACTTTCTCTAGCGGGGGAGACCCAGTACTTC
D gene: TRBD2; CDR3 length: 13; clone size: .; J gene: TRBJ2-1; V gene: TRBV10-3; CDR3 protein: CAISVYSGREQFF; CDR3 DNA: TGTGCCATCAGTGTTTATAGCGGGAGAGAGCAGTTCTTC
D gene: TRBD1; CDR3 length: 14; clone size: once; J gene: TRBJ2-5; V gene: TRBV25-1; CDR3 protein: CASRGTGGQETQYF; CDR3 DNA: TGTGCCAGCAGAGGGACAGGGGGGCAAGAGACCCAGTACTTC
D gene: .; CDR3 length: 15; clone size: once; J gene: TRBJ2-2; V gene: TRBV6-5; CDR3 protein: CASSINSANTGELFF; CDR3 DNA: TGTGCCAGCAGTATCAATAGCGCGAACACCGGGGAGCTGTTTTTT
D gene: TRBD1; CDR3 length: 16; clone size: .; J gene: TRBJ2-2; V gene: TRBV5-1; CDR3 protein: CASSLAGTGDTGELFF; CDR3 DNA: TGCGCCAGCAGCTTGGCGGGGACAGGGGACACCGGGGAGCTGTTTTTT
D gene: .; CDR3 length: 12; clone size: .; J gene: TRBJ2-1; V gene: TRBV11-3; CDR3 protein: CASSLVDNEQFF; CDR3 DNA: TGTGCCAGCAGCTTAGTAGACAATGAGCAGTTCTTC
D gene: .; CDR3 length: 14; clone size: .; J gene: TRBJ1-2; V gene: TRBV2; CDR3 protein: CASCRGQRRDGYTF; CDR3 DNA: TGTGCCAGCTGTCGAGGACAGCGACGGGATGGCTACACCTTC
D gene: TRBD1; CDR3 length: 15; clone size: .; J gene: TRBJ1-2; V gene: TRBV7-3; CDR3 protein: CASSLMAGGDYGYTF; CDR3 DNA: TGTGCCAGCAGCTTAATGGCAGGGGGCGACTATGGCTACACCTTC
D gene: TRBD1; CDR3 length: 12; clone size: once; J gene: TRBJ2-1; V gene: TRBV19; CDR3 protein: CAIRQGSGEQFF; CDR3 DNA: TGTGCCATACGACAGGGGTCGGGTGAGCAGTTCTTC
D gene: .; CDR3 length: 16; clone size: .; J gene: TRBJ2-5; V gene: TRBV9; CDR3 protein: CASSVGGGGPSETQYF; CDR3 DNA: TGTGCCAGCAGCGTAGGTGGGGGGGGCCCGAGTGAGACCCAGTACTTC
D gene: .; CDR3 length: 13; clone size: once; J gene: TRBJ1-3; V gene: TRBV27; CDR3 protein: CASSFGGGNTIYF; CDR3 DNA: TGTGCCAGCAGTTTTGGAGGAGGAAACACCATATATTTT
D gene: .; CDR3 length: 17; clone size: few; J gene: TRBJ1-5; V gene: TRBV6-1; CDR3 protein: CASSEALMGSSSQPQHF; CDR3 DNA: TGTGCCAGCAGTGAAGCGCTTATGGGCTCCAGCTCTCAGCCCCAGCATTTT
D gene: .; CDR3 length: 14; clone size: .; J gene: TRBJ1-5; V gene: TRBV9; CDR3 protein: CASSVQGGGQPQHF; CDR3 DNA: TGTGCCAGCAGCGTCCAGGGTGGAGGGCAGCCCCAGCATTTT
D gene: .; CDR3 length: 16; clone size: .; J gene: TRBJ2-3; V gene: TRBV20-1; CDR3 protein: CSASWVAAIDTDTQYF; CDR3 DNA: TGCAGTGCCAGTTGGGTAGCGGCGATAGACACAGATACGCAGTATTTT
D gene: .; CDR3 length: 19; clone size: once; J gene: TRBJ1-2; V gene: TRBV4-2; CDR3 protein: CASSPLVGAAGKGGDGYTF; CDR3 DNA: TGTGCCAGCAGCCCCCTTGTGGGAGCGGCAGGGAAAGGAGGGGATGGCTACACCTTC
D gene: TRBD1; CDR3 length: 16; clone size: .; J gene: TRBJ1-5; V gene: TRBV5-5; CDR3 protein: CASSLDPTGAGQPQHF; CDR3 DNA: TGTGCCAGCAGCTTGGATCCGACAGGGGCGGGTCAGCCCCAGCATTTT
D gene: .; CDR3 length: 17; clone size: .; J gene: TRBJ2-1; V gene: TRBV5-1; CDR3 protein: CASSFGEGAVFYNEQFF; CDR3 DNA: .
D gene: TRBD1; CDR3 length: 14; clone size: .; J gene: TRBJ2-1; V gene: TRBV5-5; CDR3 protein: CASSLEGQSNEQFF; CDR3 DNA: TGTGCCAGCAGCTTGGAGGGACAGTCCAATGAGCAGTTCTTC
D gene: .; CDR3 length: 13; clone size: .; J gene: TRBJ1-2; V gene: TRBV30; CDR3 protein: CAWSLAINYGYTF; CDR3 DNA: TGTGCCTGGAGTTTAGCGATAAACTATGGCTACACCTTC
D gene: .; CDR3 length: 17; clone size: .; J gene: TRBJ1-2; V gene: TRBV21-1; CDR3 protein: CASSVKEDRGPNYGYTF; CDR3 DNA: TGTGCCAGCAGCGTGAAGGAAGACAGGGGTCCTAACTATGGCTACACCTTC
D gene: TRBD2; CDR3 length: 16; clone size: .; J gene: TRBJ2-1; V gene: TRBV5-6; CDR3 protein: CASSSTSSGAYNEQFF; CDR3 DNA: TGTGCCAGCAGCTCAACCTCTAGCGGAGCCTACAATGAGCAGTTCTTC
D gene: .; CDR3 length: 14; clone size: .; J gene: TRBJ1-2; V gene: TRBV7-2; CDR3 protein: CASSLGGGNYGYTF; CDR3 DNA: TGTGCCAGCAGCTTAGGTGGCGGGAACTATGGCTACACCTTC
D gene: TRBD1; CDR3 length: 17; clone size: .; J gene: TRBJ2-3; V gene: TRBV14; CDR3 protein: CASSQGLRQGRSDTQYF; CDR3 DNA: TGTGCCAGCAGCCAAGGATTGCGACAGGGAAGGTCAGATACGCAGTATTTT
D gene: TRBD1; CDR3 length: 15; clone size: .; J gene: TRBJ2-7; V gene: TRBV5-8; CDR3 protein: CASSSPDRGHYEQYF; CDR3 DNA: TGTGCCAGCAGTTCTCCGGACAGGGGGCACTACGAGCAGTACTTC
D gene: TRBD1; CDR3 length: 15; clone size: few; J gene: TRBJ2-3; V gene: TRBV7-9; CDR3 protein: CASSFGQGVADTQYF; CDR3 DNA: TGTGCCAGCAGCTTCGGACAGGGGGTTGCAGATACGCAGTATTTT
D gene: TRBD2; CDR3 length: 16; clone size: .; J gene: TRBJ2-3; V gene: TRBV3-1/TRBV3-2; CDR3 protein: CASSQGPSGGGDTQYF; CDR3 DNA: TGTGCCAGCAGCCAAGGTCCTAGCGGGGGGGGAGATACGCAGTATTTT
D gene: TRBD2; CDR3 length: 16; clone size: .; J gene: TRBJ2-1; V gene: TRBV11-2; CDR3 protein: CASSPSTSGGRNEQFF; CDR3 DNA: TGTGCCAGCAGCCCCTCGACTAGCGGAGGAAGAAATGAGCAGTTCTTC
D gene: .; CDR3 length: 15; clone size: .; J gene: TRBJ1-1; V gene: TRBV7-9; CDR3 protein: CASSLVQGRNTEAFF; CDR3 DNA: TGTGCCAGCAGCTTAGTACAGGGACGAAACACTGAAGCTTTCTTT
D gene: TRBD1; CDR3 length: 18; clone size: .; J gene: TRBJ2-6; V gene: TRBV19; CDR3 protein: CASKTLGQGASGANVLTF; CDR3 DNA: TGTGCCAGTAAGACTCTTGGGCAGGGGGCGAGCGGGGCCAACGTCCTGACTTTC
D gene: .; CDR3 length: 16; clone size: .; J gene: TRBJ1-2; V gene: TRBV5-5; CDR3 protein: CASSPQATATNYGYTF; CDR3 DNA: TGTGCCAGCAGCCCCCAGGCGACAGCTACTAACTATGGCTACACCTTC
D gene: .; CDR3 length: 16; clone size: few; J gene: TRBJ1-2; V gene: TRBV2; CDR3 protein: CASSEFHTGSQGGYTF; CDR3 DNA: TGTGCCAGCAGTGAATTCCATACTGGATCCCAGGGGGGCTACACCTTC
D gene: TRBD1; CDR3 length: 17; clone size: .; J gene: TRBJ1-4; V gene: TRBV5-1; CDR3 protein: CASSLTGEAATNEKLFF; CDR3 DNA: TGCGCCAGCAGCTTGACAGGGGAGGCCGCAACTAATGAAAAACTGTTTTTT
D gene: .; CDR3 length: 14; clone size: once; J gene: TRBJ2-5; V gene: TRBV19; CDR3 protein: CASSIVYREETQYF; CDR3 DNA: TGTGCCAGTAGTATAGTTTACAGGGAAGAGACCCAGTACTTC
D gene: .; CDR3 length: 13; clone size: .; J gene: TRBJ2-3; V gene: TRBV12-3/TRBV12-4; CDR3 protein: CASRIGDTDTQYF; CDR3 DNA: TGTGCCAGCCGGATTGGAGACACAGATACGCAGTATTTT
D gene: .; CDR3 length: 15; clone size: .; J gene: TRBJ2-3; V gene: TRBV15; CDR3 protein: CATSRMDYHQDTQYF; CDR3 DNA: TGTGCCACCAGTAGAATGGACTATCACCAAGATACGCAGTATTTT
D gene: TRBD2; CDR3 length: 18; clone size: .; J gene: TRBJ2-2; V gene: TRBV5-6; CDR3 protein: CASSLAGTSGRLSGELFF; CDR3 DNA: TGTGCCAGCAGCTTGGCCGGGACTAGCGGGAGATTGTCCGGGGAGCTGTTTTTT
D gene: TRBD1; CDR3 length: 14; clone size: .; J gene: TRBJ1-2; V gene: TRBV19; CDR3 protein: CASTRDRGYYGYTF; CDR3 DNA: TGTGCCAGTACCAGGGACAGGGGGTACTATGGCTACACCTTC
D gene: TRBD1; CDR3 length: 14; clone size: few; J gene: TRBJ1-2; V gene: TRBV15; CDR3 protein: CATRSTGQQNGYTF; CDR3 DNA: TGTGCCACCAGGTCGACAGGGCAGCAGAATGGCTACACCTTC
D gene: TRBD2; CDR3 length: 15; clone size: .; J gene: TRBJ2-1; V gene: TRBV2; CDR3 protein: CASNPTSGGEGEQFF; CDR3 DNA: TGTGCCAGCAACCCGACTAGCGGGGGGGAGGGGGAGCAGTTCTTC
D gene: TRBD2; CDR3 length: 13; clone size: .; J gene: TRBJ2-1; V gene: TRBV4-1; CDR3 protein: CASSLAGNNEQFF; CDR3 DNA: TGCGCCAGCAGCCTAGCGGGAAACAATGAGCAGTTCTTC
D gene: .; CDR3 length: 13; clone size: .; J gene: TRBJ1-4; V gene: TRBV5-1; CDR3 protein: CASRLSTNEKLFF; CDR3 DNA: TGCGCCAGCAGACTTTCAACTAATGAAAAACTGTTTTTT
D gene: TRBD2; CDR3 length: 16; clone size: .; J gene: TRBJ2-2; V gene: TRBV10-3; CDR3 protein: CAISESSSGSTGELFF; CDR3 DNA: TGTGCCATCAGTGAGTCGTCTAGCGGGAGTACCGGGGAGCTGTTTTTT
D gene: TRBD1; CDR3 length: 16; clone size: .; J gene: TRBJ2-5; V gene: TRBV28; CDR3 protein: CASSLNGQGVQETQYF; CDR3 DNA: TGTGCCAGCAGTTTGAATGGTCAGGGGGTCCAAGAGACCCAGTACTTC
D gene: TRBD2; CDR3 length: 16; clone size: .; J gene: TRBJ2-1; V gene: TRBV5-4; CDR3 protein: CASSSKLAGVYNEQFF; CDR3 DNA: TGTGCCAGCAGCTCAAAACTAGCGGGGGTATACAATGAGCAGTTCTTC
D gene: .; CDR3 length: 14; clone size: .; J gene: TRBJ2-1; V gene: TRBV2; CDR3 protein: CASSVLVGGDEQFF; CDR3 DNA: TGTGCCAGCAGTGTTTTAGTAGGGGGGGATGAGCAGTTCTTC
D gene: .; CDR3 length: 13; clone size: .; J gene: TRBJ1-2; V gene: TRBV29-1; CDR3 protein: CSVGVGREGGYTF; CDR3 DNA: TGCAGCGTTGGAGTTGGCAGGGAGGGTGGCTACACCTTC
D gene: .; CDR3 length: 14; clone size: .; J gene: TRBJ2-3; V gene: TRBV25-1; CDR3 protein: CASSVYGSTDTQYF; CDR3 DNA: TGTGCCAGCAGTGTGTACGGGAGCACAGATACGCAGTATTTT
D gene: .; CDR3 length: 15; clone size: few; J gene: TRBJ2-7; V gene: TRBV11-2; CDR3 protein: CASSLAWASTYEQYF; CDR3 DNA: TGTGCCAGCAGCTTAGCGTGGGCTTCCACCTACGAGCAGTACTTC
D gene: .; CDR3 length: 13; clone size: .; J gene: TRBJ1-1; V gene: TRBV25-1; CDR3 protein: CASSRPGFTEAFF; CDR3 DNA: TGTGCCAGCAGTCGACCAGGATTTACTGAAGCTTTCTTT
D gene: .; CDR3 length: 17; clone size: .; J gene: TRBJ1-5; V gene: TRBV5-8; CDR3 protein: CASSLRQGRSSNQPQHF; CDR3 DNA: TGTGCCAGCAGCTTGAGGCAGGGGCGAAGTAGCAATCAGCCCCAGCATTTT
D gene: .; CDR3 length: 15; clone size: once; J gene: TRBJ2-3; V gene: TRBV7-2; CDR3 protein: CASSLEARLTDTQYF; CDR3 DNA: TGTGCCAGCAGCTTAGAAGCCAGACTCACAGATACGCAGTATTTT
D gene: TRBD1; CDR3 length: 15; clone size: .; J gene: TRBJ1-2; V gene: TRBV19; CDR3 protein: CASSMDRDRSYGYTF; CDR3 DNA: TGTGCCAGTAGTATGGACAGGGACCGGTCCTATGGCTACACCTTC
D gene: TRBD1; CDR3 length: 14; clone size: few; J gene: TRBJ1-2; V gene: TRBV29-1; CDR3 protein: CSARTGGVHYGYTF; CDR3 DNA: TGCAGCGCTCGGACAGGGGGCGTCCACTATGGCTACACCTTC
D gene: .; CDR3 length: 18; clone size: .; J gene: TRBJ1-1; V gene: TRBV28; CDR3 protein: CASSLHTGAPGALSEAFF; CDR3 DNA: TGTGCCAGCAGTCTGCACACCGGGGCCCCGGGAGCTCTTTCCGAAGCTTTCTTT